This passage covers 22 T cell receptor beta chains from one sample sequenced in a study of regulatory T cells in long-lasting Graves disease. The time point was: newly diagnosed GD, antithyroid drugs for less than 3 months. PBMC RNA was the source of the TCR library. For TCR beta, libraries came from iRepertoire HTBI primers and Arm-PCR of CDR3 regions. Each CDR3 protein gets one entry after TCRdb re-called the multiplex PCR reads with MiXCR. This repertoire shows 360,000 or so distinct CDR3 sequences, 16% found once; its top ten account for approximately 30%. The same sample was also studied in work on T cells in Graves' hyperthyroidism and ophthalmopathy.

The sequencing used peripheral blood mononuclear cells (PBMCs), collected at new diagnosis, from a patient treated with antithyroid drugs. Receptors were obtained from a man aged 40-49 years with Graves disease.

This clonotype came up many times. The conserved closing phenylalanine or tryptophan is absent in this CDR3, likely reflecting a read error. This sequence joins TRBV2 and TRBJ2-7, with a tentative D call TRBD1 (5 bases). Deletions cut 7 bases from V and 3 bases from J, with 16 bases between. Germline CDR1 reads SNHLY; CDR2 reads FYNNEI. The CDR3 is 14 residues long. The CDR3 DNA is TGTGCCAGCACCCTGAATGGGGCAGACTACGAGCAGTACCTC. This encodes CASTLNGADYEQYL.

As regards this clonotype: This may be a read error, as it is one base from a much larger clone. The V gene is TRBV5-1, the J gene TRBJ1-5; TRBD1 matches at 8 bases. Germline V lookup: CDR1 SGHRS, CDR2 YFSETQ. Germline trimming cut 0 bases from V and 6 bases from J; bases unmatched to any gene: 5. The CDR3 is 15 residues long. This CDR3 is CASSLGGQDGQPQHF. The CDR3 DNA is TGCGCCAGCAGCTTGGGGGGACAGGACGGTCAGCCCCAGCATTTT.

This clonotype came up many times. The rearrangement links TRBV27 to TRBJ2-5; TRBD1 aligns across 9 bases. The CDR3 is 16 amino acids. V was pared by 5 bases and J by 4 bases, with 11 bases of the junction left unmatched. Germline CDR1 MNHEY, CDR2 SMNVEV (reference sequence). The CDR3 sequence is CASSPLAGTGLETQYF. DNA of the CDR3: TGTGCCAGCAGTCCCCTTGCCGGGACAGGGTTAGAGACCCAGTACTTC.

This clonotype was seen ten or more times. The chain carries TRBV28 and TRBJ2-7; TRBD1 matches 9 bases. Germline CDR1 is MDHEN and CDR2 is SYDVKM. Germline trimming cut 5 bases from V and 4 bases from J; bases unmatched to any gene: 12. The CDR3 sequence is 16 residues long. As DNA, the CDR3 is TGTGCCAGCAGTCCTCTAACAGGGGGCAATTATTACGAGCAGTACTTC. This translates into CASSPLTGGNYYEQYF.

The chain uses TRBV7-9 and TRBJ2-2, with a possible D match to TRBD1 (5 bases). V lost 8 bases to trimming and J lost 6 bases, with 10 bases between them. CDR1 is SEHNR and CDR2 is FQNEAQ in the germline V gene (reference sequence). The CDR3 sequence is 12 residues long. CDR3 sequence (DNA): TGTGCCAGCGAACAGGCCCCCGGGGAGCTGTTTTTT. This sequence encodes CASEQAPGELFF.

This chain uses TRBV27 with TRBJ1-2; no definite D call. The V end lost 5 bases, the J end lost 6 bases, and 19 bases lay between the germline ends. The germline gives CDR1 MNHEY, CDR2 SMNVEV (reference sequence). The CDR3 extends over 15 amino acids. The CDR3 loop is CASSEREGLGNGYTF. CDR3 DNA sequence: TGTGCCAGCAGTGAAAGGGAGGGATTAGGGAATGGCTACACCTTC.

This clonotype was found many times. The chain couples TRBV28 to TRBJ1-6; D is uncertain. The length of the CDR3 is 15 residues. V shed 2 bases and J shed 3 bases, with 8 bases lying between them. Germline V gene data show CDR1 as MDHEN and CDR2 as SYDVKM. The CDR3 spells CASSLPGFYNSPLHF. The CDR3 nucleotides read TGTGCCAGCAGTTTACCGGGGTTCTATAATTCACCCCTCCACTTT.

This clonotype was seen a handful of times. This rearrangement joins TRBV5-1 to TRBJ2-7; 9 bases are a match to TRBD2. This CDR3 contains 16 residues. Losses at the gene ends were 0 bases for V and 2 bases for J; bases not matched to a gene: 6. CDR1 and CDR2 (germline): SGHRS, YFSETQ. CDR3 amino acids: CASSLAGSGGTYEQYF. CDR3 coding DNA: TGCGCCAGCAGCTTGGCCGGTAGCGGGGGAACCTACGAGCAGTACTTC.

This clonotype was recorded many times. The genes are TRBV5-1 and TRBJ1-1, with a possible D match to TRBD1 (5 bases). The germline CDR1 and CDR2 sequences are SGHRS and YFSETQ. The CDR3 has 13 amino acids. The V end lost 6 bases, the J end lost 0 bases, and 9 bases lay between the germline ends. The CDR3 loop reads CASKRGLNTEAFF. The CDR3 DNA reads TGCGCCAGCAAAAGGGGTCTGAACACTGAAGCTTTCTTT.

This clonotype was picked up many times. The CDR3 protein is CASSLLPADTQYF. For the CDR3, the DNA is TGTGCCAGCAGTTTATTACCCGCAGATACGCAGTATTTT. The V call is TRBV28, the J call TRBJ2-3; no firm D call. V dropped 1 base and J dropped 4 bases, with 6 bases sitting between them. The CDR3 covers 13 residues. Germline V gives CDR1 MDHEN, CDR2 SYDVKM.

This rearrangement joins TRBV20-1 to TRBJ1-1; no definite D call. Trimming pared 3 bases from V and 5 bases from J, leaving 13 bases between. Germline lookup yields CDR1 DFQATT and CDR2 SNEGSKA (reference sequence). The CDR3 extends over 13 amino acids. The CDR3 coding sequence is TGCAGTGCTAGGAGAGGAGAGGCGACTGAAGCTTTCTTT. This encodes CSARRGEATEAFF.

This clonotype came up many times. The J gene is TRBJ1-1, the V gene TRBV30, with 9 bases matching TRBD1. The length of the CDR3 is 14 residues. Germline lookup yields CDR1 GTSNPN and CDR2 SVGIG (reference sequence). The V segment lost 7 bases and the J segment 5 bases; nucleotides outside the gene matches: 11. CDR3 DNA: TGTGCCTTAAGGAGGGACAGGGACTGGACTGAAGCTTTCTTT. Its translation is CALRRDRDWTEAFF.

This clonotype was seen more than once but under ten times. The genes are TRBV10-3 and TRBJ2-3; D unclear. The germline V and J ends were trimmed by 6 bases and 5 bases, with 12 bases remaining between them. Germline CDR1 and CDR2: ENHRY and SYGVKD. The CDR3 has 13 residues. The CDR3, as DNA: TGTGCCATCAGCCCCTCTATGGGAGATACGCAGTATTTT. Residues: CAISPSMGDTQYF.

The CDR3 loop reads CASRPMRGGLHEQFF. CDR3 in DNA: TGTGCCAGCAGGCCTATGCGGGGGGGCCTCCATGAGCAGTTCTTC. This chain joins TRBV12-3 or TRBV12-4 and TRBJ2-1; 9 bases agree with TRBD2. Unmatched junction bases numbered 11, after V lost 6 bases and J lost 8 bases. The CDR3 has 15 amino acids.

The gene calls are TRBV11-2 and TRBJ1-2; D not resolved. Germline V gene data show CDR1 as SGHAT and CDR2 as FQNNGV. V was pared by 0 bases and J by 4 bases, with 9 bases between. The CDR3 extends over 14 amino acids. The CDR3 sequence is CASSLDLSSYGYTF. In DNA, the CDR3 is TGTGCCAGCAGCTTAGATCTGTCCTCCTATGGCTACACCTTC.

Ten or more counts support this clonotype. The chain links TRBV6-4 to TRBJ2-7, with 12 bases fitting TRBD1. In germline, CDR1 is MRHNA, CDR2 SNTAGT. There are 21 residues in the CDR3. J lost 0 bases, V lost 4 bases, and 19 bases had no gene match. CDR3 sequence (DNA): TGTGCCAGCAGTGTGGGGTGCCACCGGGACAGGGGGCCGACGAGCTCCTACGAGCAGTACTTC. It encodes CASSVGCHRDRGPTSSYEQYF.

The chain is built from TRBV20-1 and TRBJ2-5, with a tentative D call TRBD2 (7 bases). The ends were cut back, 6 bases at V and 1 base at J, with 12 bases in the middle. The germline V gene encodes CDR1 DFQATT and CDR2 SNEGSKA (reference sequence). There are 13 residues in the CDR3. CDR3 sequence: CSAFAGAQETQYF. CDR3 nucleotide sequence: TGCAGTGCCTTCGCGGGGGCCCAAGAGACCCAGTACTTC.

This clonotype was seen many times. The chain carries TRBV5-1 and TRBJ2-5; a weak D match, TRBD2 (5 bases). V shed 4 bases and J shed 2 bases, with 12 bases lying between them. The CDR3 consists of 14 residues. CDR1 is SGHRS, CDR2 YFSETQ, per germline. The CDR3 DNA reads TGCGCCAGCAGCATCCAACTAGTACAAGAGACCCAGTACTTC. Translation gives CASSIQLVQETQYF.

This clonotype was recorded at least ten times. The V and J genes are TRBV27 and TRBJ1-1; tentatively, D is TRBD1 (5 bases). Germline CDR1 reads MNHEY; CDR2 reads SMNVEV (reference sequence). This CDR3 region has 13 residues. V lost 7 bases to trimming and J lost 1 base, with 10 bases between them. The DNA of the CDR3 is TGTGCCAGCAAGTTTCAGGGGAACACTGAAGCTTTCTTT. Encoded protein: CASKFQGNTEAFF.

This clonotype was seen at least ten times. The rearrangement links TRBV7-8 to TRBJ2-1; 16 bases line up with TRBD2. There are 16 residues in the CDR3. Germline V gene sequence: CDR1 SGHVS, CDR2 FQNEAQ. J lost 11 bases, V lost 0 bases, and 4 bases had no gene match. CDR3 protein: CASSLAGTSGGAKQFF. The CDR3 coding sequence is TGTGCCAGCAGCTTAGCCGGGACTAGCGGGGGGGCTAAGCAGTTCTTC.

This clonotype was picked up a small number of times. The gene calls are TRBV20-1 and TRBJ2-7; 7 nucleotides match TRBD1. The CDR3 consists of 11 residues. Germline trimming cut 5 bases from V and 5 bases from J; bases unmatched to any gene: 3. CDR1 and CDR2 (germline): DFQATT, SNEGSKA (reference sequence). Here the CDR3 DNA reads TGCAGTGCTCCGACAGGGAACGAGCAGTACTTC. This gives the protein CSAPTGNEQYF.

This clonotype occurred many times. The chain carries TRBV12-3 or TRBV12-4 and TRBJ2-3; tentatively, D is TRBD2 (6 bases). Trimming left V 2 bases short and J 0 bases short, with 15 bases between. This CDR3 has 17 residues. For the CDR3, the DNA is TGTGCCAGCAGTTTAACGGGGGATTTGTGGAGCACAGATACGCAGTATTTT. Amino acid sequence: CASSLTGDLWSTDTQYF.